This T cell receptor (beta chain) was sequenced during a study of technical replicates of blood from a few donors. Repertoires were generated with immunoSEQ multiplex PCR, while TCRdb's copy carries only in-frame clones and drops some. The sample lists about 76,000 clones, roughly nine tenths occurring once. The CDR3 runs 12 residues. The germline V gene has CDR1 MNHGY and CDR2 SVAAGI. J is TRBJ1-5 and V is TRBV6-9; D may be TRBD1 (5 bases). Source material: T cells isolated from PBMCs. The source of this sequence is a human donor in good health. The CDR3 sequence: CPTRGKYQPQHF. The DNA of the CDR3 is TGTCCTACCCGGGGGAAATATCAGCCCCAGCATTTT.